The rows below give T cell receptor beta chains drawn from one sample of a study of blood T cell repertoires in COVID-19. Clones were read by immunoSEQ multiplex PCR, and TCRdb kept only the in-frame ones, dropping some. Found here are roughly 300,000 clones, over 75% of them singletons; the top ten hold roughly 1.1%. The sample was PBMCs or T cells enriched from blood (not recorded which). The receptor source for this set is a woman in her 30s who had recovered from COVID-19. CDR3s include the opening cysteine and the closing phenylalanine or tryptophan. Fields, in order: V gene, clone size, J gene, D gene, CDR3 protein, CDR3 DNA. The D gene is left open where the match is weak. Not all rows give a size; the values are once, few, many and, for expanded clones, a class.

TRBV27,-,TRBJ1-1,-,CASSLTIERNTEAFF,TGTGCCAGCAGTTTAACTATCGAGCGAAACACTGAAGCTTTCTTT
TRBV30,-,TRBJ2-1,TRBD2,CAWGGLGMGNEQFF,TGTGCCTGGGGGGGACTAGGGATGGGTAATGAGCAGTTCTTC
TRBV9,-,TRBJ1-4,TRBD1,CASSVGQGSEKLFF,TGTGCCAGCAGCGTAGGACAGGGTAGTGAAAAACTGTTTTTT
TRBV10-3,-,TRBJ1-5,-,CAISNPDIHHQPQHF,TGTGCCATCAGCAACCCCGACATCCACCATCAGCCCCAGCATTTT
TRBV30,-,TRBJ2-2,-,CAWGRNTGELFF,TGTGCCTGGGGACGGAACACCGGGGAGCTGTTTTTT
TRBV19,-,TRBJ2-2,-,CASSRLTTGELFF,TGTGCCAGTAGTAGACTGACCACCGGGGAGCTGTTTTTT
TRBV7-9,-,TRBJ2-5,-,CASSSPGIQETQYF,TGTGCCAGCAGCTCCCCAGGGATACAAGAGACCCAGTACTTC
TRBV27,-,TRBJ2-7,TRBD1,CASSRYISPGQGPYEQYF,TGTGCCAGCAGCCGTTACATCTCTCCGGGACAGGGTCCCTACGAGCAGTACTTC
TRBV5-4,once,TRBJ2-1,TRBD1,CASSLRQGAWNEQFF,TGTGCCAGCAGCCTGAGACAGGGGGCTTGGAATGAGCAGTTCTTC
TRBV27,-,TRBJ2-1,TRBD2,CASSLVSGSDNEQFF,TGTGCCAGCAGTTTAGTTAGCGGGAGTGATAATGAGCAGTTCTTC
TRBV4-3,-,TRBJ1-2,-,CASSQDPRGNYGYTF,TGCGCCAGCAGCCAAGACCCCAGGGGAAACTATGGCTACACCTTC